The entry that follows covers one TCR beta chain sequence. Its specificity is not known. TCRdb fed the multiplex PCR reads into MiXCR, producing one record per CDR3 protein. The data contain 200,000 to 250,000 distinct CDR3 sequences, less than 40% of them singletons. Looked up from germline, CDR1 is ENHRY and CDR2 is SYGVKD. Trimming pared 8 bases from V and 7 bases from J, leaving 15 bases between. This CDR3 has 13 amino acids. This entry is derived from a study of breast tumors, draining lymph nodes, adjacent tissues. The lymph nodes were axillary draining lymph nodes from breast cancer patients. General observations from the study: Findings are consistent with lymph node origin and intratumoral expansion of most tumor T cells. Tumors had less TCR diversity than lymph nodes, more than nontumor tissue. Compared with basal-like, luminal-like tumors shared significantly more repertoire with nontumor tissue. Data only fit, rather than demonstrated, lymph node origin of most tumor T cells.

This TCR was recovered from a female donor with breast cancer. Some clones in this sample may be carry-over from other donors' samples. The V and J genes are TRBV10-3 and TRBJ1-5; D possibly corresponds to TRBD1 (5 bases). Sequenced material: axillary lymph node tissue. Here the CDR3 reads CAIVPGSGQPQHF. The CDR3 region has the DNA TGTGCCATCGTACCAGGGTCTGGCCAGCCCCAGCATTTT.